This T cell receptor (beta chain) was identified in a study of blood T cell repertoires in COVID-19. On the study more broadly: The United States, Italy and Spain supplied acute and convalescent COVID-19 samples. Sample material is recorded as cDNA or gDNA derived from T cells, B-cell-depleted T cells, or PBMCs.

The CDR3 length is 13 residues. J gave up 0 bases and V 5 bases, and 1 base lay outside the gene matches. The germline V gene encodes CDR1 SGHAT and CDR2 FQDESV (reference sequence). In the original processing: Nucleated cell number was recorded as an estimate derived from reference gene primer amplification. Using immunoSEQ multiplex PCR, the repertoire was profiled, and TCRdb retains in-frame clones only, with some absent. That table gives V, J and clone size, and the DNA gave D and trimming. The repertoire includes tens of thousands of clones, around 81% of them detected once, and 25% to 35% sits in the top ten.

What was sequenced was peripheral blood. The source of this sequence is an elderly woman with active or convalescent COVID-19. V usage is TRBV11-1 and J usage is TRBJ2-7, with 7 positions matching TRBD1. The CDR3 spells CASSRQGSYEQYF. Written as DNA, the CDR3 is TGTGCCAGCAGCCGACAGGGCTCCTACGAGCAGTACTTC.